Here is one T cell receptor beta chain with its context. The authors' processing: Reference gene primer amplification gave nucleated cell count estimates. Clones were sequenced by immunoSEQ multiplex PCR, and TCRdb holds only the in-frame ones, with some missing. The V and J calls and clone size were taken over from that table, and D and trimming were inferred from the DNA. The sample has some 64,000 clones, around four fifths seen once. The sample originates from a study of blood T cell repertoires in COVID-19. CDR3 length equals 14 residues. Germline loops: CDR1 SGHRS, CDR2 YFSETQ. J was trimmed by 4 bases and V by 1 base; bases with no gene match: 5.

The chain carries TRBV5-1 and TRBJ2-7; 7 bases align to TRBD2. The sample comprised peripheral blood. This TCR was recovered from a woman older than 75 with active or convalescent COVID-19. The CDR3 loop is CASSLNRGEYEQYF. The CDR3 region has the DNA TGCGCCAGCAGCTTGAACCGGGGGGAGTACGAGCAGTACTTC.